The 30 T cell receptor beta chains in this list originate from one sample, sequenced in a study of blood T cell repertoires in COVID-19. The protocol was immunoSEQ multiplex PCR, while the TCRdb copy is restricted to in-frame clones and leaves out a portion. This sample carries about 110,000 clones, about 85% of them seen once, and the ten largest clones take about 4%. Sequences were obtained from peripheral blood. These receptors all come from a woman between 65 and 79 years old with acute or convalescent COVID-19.

This chain links TRBV5-1 with TRBJ1-6, with 11 bases fitting TRBD1. Germline V gene lookup returns CDR1 SGHRS and CDR2 YFSETQ. The J segment lost 7 bases and the V segment lost 3 bases, leaving 3 bases of the junction unmatched. This CDR3 comprises 15 residues. The CDR3 DNA reads TGCGCCAGCAGCTCCGGGACAGGGGGAAATTCACCCCTCCACTTT. This gives the protein CASSSGTGGNSPLHF.

This chain connects TRBV28 to TRBJ1-4, with TRBD1 as a possible D gene (5 bases). With 8 bases removed from V and 13 bases from J, the gap between germline ends came to 17 bases. This CDR3 region has 12 residues. Germline V gene data show CDR1 as MDHEN and CDR2 as SYDVKM. The CDR3 sequence: CASGTSVKGLFF. DNA for the CDR3: TGTGCCAGCGGGACTTCCGTGAAGGGACTGTTTTTT.

This sequence joins TRBV28 and TRBJ1-1; 9 positions agree with TRBD1. Germline lookup yields CDR1 MDHEN and CDR2 SYDVKM. V was clipped by 3 bases and J by 6 bases; unmatched bases: 11. The CDR3 contains 16 residues. CDR3 bases: TGTGCCAGCAGTTTTCTTCAGGGACAGGGCTTTTCTGAAGCTTTCTTT. Translating gives CASSFLQGQGFSEAFF.

The rearrangement uses TRBV5-1 and TRBJ1-3; 9 bases fit TRBD1. The J segment lost 4 bases and the V segment lost 3 bases, leaving 2 bases of the junction unmatched. From germline, CDR1 is SGHRS and CDR2 YFSETQ. The CDR3 has 14 residues. DNA for the CDR3: TGCGCCAGCAGCTACAGGGGGCAGGGAAACACCATATATTTT. Protein sequence: CASSYRGQGNTIYF.

This chain joins TRBV7-9 and TRBJ1-4, with 7 bases matching TRBD1. This CDR3 has 14 amino acids. The V gene end was trimmed by 1 base and the J gene end by 5 bases; junction bases not matched to a gene: 1. Germline CDR1 and CDR2: SEHNR and FQNEAQ (reference sequence). CDR3 nucleotides: TGTGCCAGCAGCTTAGGAGGGGGCAATGAAAAACTGTTTTTT. It encodes CASSLGGGNEKLFF.

The gene calls are TRBV6-5 and TRBJ1-5; D gene ambiguous. There are 15 residues in the CDR3. With 6 bases removed from V and 0 bases from J, the gap between germline ends came to 12 bases. CDR1 is MNHEY, CDR2 SVGAGI, per germline. The CDR3 nucleotides are TGTGCCAGCAGGCAATCAGGTTTTAGCAATCAGCCCCAGCATTTT. The encoded protein is CASRQSGFSNQPQHF.

The chain uses TRBV5-4 and TRBJ1-1, with a possible D match to TRBD1 (5 bases). CDR1 is SGHNT and CDR2 is YYREEE in the germline V gene (reference sequence). The CDR3 is 12 amino acids. Between the trimmed V and J ends, which lost 4 bases and 5 bases, there was a span of 9 bases. CDR3 loop: CASSRGGTEAFF. CDR3 nucleotide sequence: TGTGCCAGCAGCCGGGGGGGGACTGAAGCTTTCTTT.

The rearrangement joins TRBV7-3 to TRBJ2-7, with D hard to call. The V gene lost 4 bases and the J gene lost 2 bases, with 15 bases spanning the gap. The germline CDR1 and CDR2 sequences are SGHTA and FQGTGA. The CDR3 runs 15 residues. CDR3 sequence (DNA): TGTGCCAGCAGCTCGAATCGACTCGTTACCTACGAGCAGTACTTC. The encoded protein is CASSSNRLVTYEQYF.

The chain combines TRBV9 with TRBJ1-3; D ambiguous. CDR3 length: 16 amino acids. The V end was cut by 0 bases, the J end by 0 bases, with 10 bases between. Germline V gene lookup returns CDR1 SGDLS and CDR2 YYNGEE. The CDR3 reads CASSVDQRPSGNTIYF. DNA for the CDR3: TGTGCCAGCAGCGTAGATCAGAGGCCCTCTGGAAACACCATATATTTT. The entire variable domain, with the rest obtained from reference TRBV9 and TRBJ1-3, is as follows: DSGVTQTPKHLITATGQRVTLRCSPRSGDLSVYWYQQSLDQGLQFLIQYYNGEERAKGNILERFSAQQFPDLHSELNLSSLELGDSALYFCASSVDQRPSGNTIYFGEGSWLTVV.

This clone occurred once. This sequence joins TRBV6-2 or TRBV6-3 and TRBJ1-6; a possible D gene is TRBD1 (5 bases). Trimming removed 5 bases at V and 10 bases at J, with 27 bases between. The CDR3 totals 18 residues. Germline CDR1 is MNHEY and CDR2 is SVGEGT. The CDR3 DNA reads TGTGCCAGCAGTCCCCAACCGTTTAGGCAGGGTGCCGGATCACCCCTCCACTTT. The encoded protein is CASSPQPFRQGAGSPLHF.

This clone has a single count. The chain's CDR3 is CATSRDQSLGYNEQFF. As DNA, the CDR3 is TGTGCCACCAGCAGAGATCAAAGTCTCGGCTACAATGAGCAGTTCTTC. The chain uses TRBV15 and TRBJ2-1; unclear D gene. V lost 0 bases, J lost 3 bases, and 12 bases lay in between. CDR1 and CDR2 (germline): LNHNV, YYDKDF (reference sequence). The length of the CDR3 is 16 residues. Full variable domain (remainder filled in from reference TRBV15 and TRBJ2-1): DAMVIQNPRYQVTQFGKPVTLSCSQTLNHNVMYWYQQKSSQAPKLLFHYYDKDFNNEADTPDNFQSRRPNTSFCFLDIRSPGLGDTAMYLCATSRDQSLGYNEQFFGPGTRLTVL.

The chain recombines TRBV6-5 with TRBJ2-7; possible D gene TRBD1, 6 bases. This CDR3 has 15 amino acids. The germline V gene encodes CDR1 MNHEY and CDR2 SVGAGI. The V end was cut by 5 bases, the J end by 3 bases, with 17 bases between. The CDR3 sequence is CASSLRGPVGYEQYF. The CDR3, as DNA: TGTGCCAGCAGTCTCAGGGGCCCCGTCGGCTACGAGCAGTACTTC.

V and J are TRBV5-1 and TRBJ2-1; no firm D call. CDR1 SGHRS and CDR2 YFSETQ come from the germline V gene. Trimming cost V 4 bases and J 7 bases, with 9 bases left between them. There are 12 residues in the CDR3. DNA of the CDR3: TGCGCCAGCAGCACACTACAAAATGAGCAGTTCTTC. Its protein is CASSTLQNEQFF.

J is TRBJ1-2 and V is TRBV27; TRBD1 might be the D (5 bases). CDR3 length: 15 residues. CDR1 and CDR2 from the germline V gene are MNHEY and SMNVEV (reference sequence). Trimming stripped 6 bases from V and 0 bases from J, with 14 bases between. The CDR3 loop reads CASSPSWDSNYGYTF. CDR3 nucleotides: TGTGCCAGCAGCCCCTCATGGGACTCTAACTATGGCTACACCTTC.

The chain joins TRBV25-1 to TRBJ1-1, with no clear D. Germline V lookup: CDR1 MGHDK, CDR2 SYGVNS. The CDR3 contains 13 residues. Trimming left V 0 bases short and J 11 bases short, with 13 bases between. CDR3 in DNA: TGTGCCAGCAGTGAATACGTAGAACCTAAGGCTTTCTTT. Translation gives CASSEYVEPKAFF.

This chain uses TRBV28 with TRBJ1-2, with D possibly TRBD1 on 6 matching bases. Trimming took 7 bases from V and 0 from J, leaving 21 bases between them. This CDR3 is 17 amino acids long. Per germline, CDR1 MDHEN and CDR2 SYDVKM. CDR3 nucleotide sequence: TGTGCCAGCACCCTTCTCAGGGGAGGGAAAGCTAACTATGGCTACACCTTC. Residues: CASTLLRGGKANYGYTF.

J is TRBJ2-2 and V is TRBV9; D possibly corresponds to TRBD2 (5 bases). CDR1 SGDLS and CDR2 YYNGEE come from the germline V gene. The CDR3 has 14 amino acids. The V end was cut by 0 bases, the J end by 13 bases, with 16 bases between. CDR3 sequence reads: CASSVDLAPPRLFF. CDR3 in DNA: TGTGCCAGCAGCGTAGATCTAGCCCCCCCAAGGCTGTTTTTT.

This rearrangement joins TRBV30 to TRBJ2-7, with D possibly matching TRBD1 (6 bases). The CDR3 contains 14 residues. Per germline, CDR1 GTSNPN and CDR2 SVGIG (reference sequence). V was pared by 0 bases and J by 2 bases, with 11 bases between. CDR3 bases: TGTGCCTGGAGTGTAATCTACAGGGCCTACGAGCAGTACTTC. It translates to CAWSVIYRAYEQYF. Looking up the rest from reference TRBV30 and TRBJ2-7 gives the full variable domain: SQTIHQWPATLVQPVGSPLSLECTVEGTSNPNLYWYRQAAGRGLQLLFYSVGIGQISSEVPQNLSASRPQDRQFILSSKKLLLSDSGFYLCAWSVIYRAYEQYFGPGTRLTVT.

This rearrangement joins TRBV28 to TRBJ1-1; no reliable D call. The CDR3 covers 15 residues. V was pared by 2 bases and J by 0 bases, with 10 bases between. CDR1 and CDR2 from the germline V gene are MDHEN and SYDVKM. The CDR3 region is CASSLVRLMNTEAFF. The CDR3 nucleotides read TGTGCCAGCAGTTTAGTCAGGTTAATGAACACTGAAGCTTTCTTT. The full variable domain, completed using reference TRBV28 and TRBJ1-1, is DVKVTQSSRYLVKRTGEKVFLECVQDMDHENMFWYRQDPGLGLRLIYFSYDVKMKEKGDIPEGYSVSREKKERFSLILESASTNQTSMYLCASSLVRLMNTEAFFGQGTRLTVV.

This clone was seen only once. The chain recombines TRBV4-1 with TRBJ2-7; D uncertain. Trimming stripped 0 bases from V and 2 bases from J, with 11 bases between. Germline lookup yields CDR1 MGHRA and CDR2 YSYEKL. The CDR3 has 15 amino acids. The CDR3 sequence: CASSQEDIYTYEQYF. CDR3 bases: TGCGCCAGCAGCCAAGAAGACATTTATACCTACGAGCAGTACTTC.

V usage is TRBV28 and J usage is TRBJ1-5; tentatively, D is TRBD1 (5 bases). The CDR3 is 17 amino acids. Germline assignment: CDR1 MDHEN and CDR2 SYDVKM. V dropped 4 bases and J dropped 5 bases, with 21 bases sitting between them. The CDR3 DNA reads TGTGCCAGCAGTTCCTCCCGGTACCAGGGCCCAGATCAGCCCCAGCATTTT. Residues: CASSSSRYQGPDQPQHF. Using reference TRBV28 and TRBJ1-5 for the parts outside the CDR3, the full variable domain is DVKVTQSSRYLVKRTGEKVFLECVQDMDHENMFWYRQDPGLGLRLIYFSYDVKMKEKGDIPEGYSVSREKKERFSLILESASTNQTSMYLCASSSSRYQGPDQPQHFGDGTRLSIL.

This clone has only one observation. The chain has TRBV30 and TRBJ1-2; no clear D gene. CDR3 length: 12 residues. Germline V gene sequence: CDR1 GTSNPN, CDR2 SVGIG (reference sequence). With 5 bases removed from V and 8 bases from J, the gap between germline ends came to 15 bases. CDR3 in amino acids: CAWHVGLGGYTF. CDR3 bases: TGTGCCTGGCATGTTGGACTTGGCGGCTACACCTTC.

There are a few counts of this clone. V is TRBV5-4 and J is TRBJ1-1, with D perhaps matching TRBD1 (5 bases). V lost 1 base to trimming and J lost 3 bases, with 10 bases between them. The length of the CDR3 is 14 residues. The germline V gene has CDR1 SGHNT and CDR2 YYREEE (reference sequence). The CDR3 is CASSLPGRDTEAFF. The CDR3 region has the DNA TGTGCCAGCAGCTTGCCAGGGAGGGACACTGAAGCTTTCTTT.

This clone was recorded a few times. The chain uses TRBV2 and TRBJ2-1; the match to TRBD2 covers 13 bases. Germline loops: CDR1 SNHLY, CDR2 FYNNEI. The CDR3 is made up of 18 amino acids. The junction had 3 bases not matched to a gene; V was cut back by 0 bases and J by 1 base. CDR3 sequence reads: CASSEAGLAGTSYNEQFF. In DNA, the CDR3 is TGTGCCAGCAGTGAAGCGGGACTAGCGGGAACTTCCTACAATGAGCAGTTCTTC.

This CDR3 is CASSSEMRDSANYGYTF. The CDR3 coding sequence is TGTGCCAGCAGCTCGGAAATGAGGGACAGCGCTAACTATGGCTACACCTTC. The chain recombines TRBV7-9 with TRBJ1-2; 7 bases line up with TRBD1. The CDR3 runs to 17 residues. Germline V lookup: CDR1 SEHNR, CDR2 FQNEAQ (reference sequence). Germline trimming cut 4 bases from V and 0 bases from J; bases unmatched to any gene: 11.

The chain recombines TRBV5-6 with TRBJ1-4, with 11 bases matching TRBD1. This CDR3 comprises 14 residues. Per the germline V gene, CDR1 is SGHDT and CDR2 is YYEEEE. The junction had 2 bases not matched to a gene; V was cut back by 4 bases and J by 6 bases. DNA for the CDR3: TGTGCCAGCAGCCGGGACAGGGGGGATGAAAAACTGTTTTTT. Translation gives CASSRDRGDEKLFF.

V is TRBV6-5 and J is TRBJ1-5; possibly TRBD1 for D (6 bases). V was cut by 10 bases and J by 5 bases, with 18 bases left in between. The germline V gene encodes CDR1 MNHEY and CDR2 SVGAGI. This CDR3 has 14 residues. Written as DNA, the CDR3 is TGTGCCACCCAACAGGGTCGAGTCGATCAGCCCCAGCATTTT. As protein: CATQQGRVDQPQHF.

The CDR3 region has the DNA TGTGCCAGCAGGCCCCTCAGCGGGGACAGGGGAGACCAGCCCCAGCATTTT. Translation gives CASRPLSGDRGDQPQHF. The chain recombines TRBV21-1 with TRBJ1-5; the D call of TRBD1 is as the table states it, not checked on the DNA. TRBV21-1 represents a pseudogene. The CDR3 has 17 amino acids.

The chain couples TRBV5-5 to TRBJ2-7; D is undetermined. V was clipped by 0 bases and J by 2 bases, with 3 bases between them. CDR3 length: 12 residues. Germline CDR1 and CDR2: SGHKS and YYEKEE (reference sequence). The CDR3 sequence is CASSLAAYEQYF. The CDR3 nucleotides read TGTGCCAGCAGCTTGGCCGCCTACGAGCAGTACTTC.

The chain has TRBV2 and TRBJ2-1; 11 bases map to TRBD2. Germline-derived CDR1 and CDR2 are SNHLY and FYNNEI. V lost 5 bases to trimming and J lost 4 bases; unmatched junction nucleotides: 4. The CDR3 has 15 amino acids. The chain's CDR3 is CASSLAGGVYNEQFF. CDR3 sequence (DNA): TGTGCCAGCAGTCTAGCGGGAGGCGTTTACAATGAGCAGTTCTTC.